Following are 32 T cell receptor beta chains from one sample sequenced in a study of T cells in Graves' hyperthyroidism and ophthalmopathy. From RNA transcripts, TCR beta CDR3 regions were amplified. First-round RT-PCR targeting the TCR CDR3 was performed with the HTBI primer set. TCRdb independently ran MiXCR on the multiplex PCR reads; one entry per CDR3 protein. The sample includes hundreds of thousands of distinct CDR3 sequences, around 15% of them seen just once. Sequenced sample: blood. Receptor source: a man aged 18 to 30 with Graves' ophthalmopathy.

A word on this clonotype: A much larger clone differs by one base, so this may be a read error. The V gene is TRBV11-2, the J gene TRBJ2-3; 8 bases align to TRBD2. Germline V gene sequence: CDR1 SGHAT, CDR2 FQNNGV. The CDR3 contains 18 residues. This CDR3 is CASSLDLDGRGGTDAQYF. CDR3 sequence (DNA): TGTGCCAGCAGCTTAGATCTGGACGGGAGGGGCGGCACAGATGCGCAGTATTTT.

This clonotype was counted between two and nine times. The chain links TRBV27 to TRBJ2-3; D might be TRBD1 (8 bases). The length of the CDR3 is 16 residues. V was pared by 1 base and J by 4 bases, with 15 bases between. Germline V gives CDR1 MNHEY, CDR2 SMNVEV (reference sequence). DNA of the CDR3: TGTGCCAGCAGTTTATTGGACAGGGAGGGACCAGATACGCAGTATTTT. It encodes CASSLLDREGPDTQYF.

This clonotype was picked up many times. The chain employs TRBV27 and TRBJ2-7; D possibly uses TRBD1 or TRBD2 (5 bases each). Trimming shortened V by 8 bases and J by 4 bases, and 15 bases separated the two germline ends. CDR3 length: 13 amino acids. The germline V gene encodes CDR1 MNHEY and CDR2 SMNVEV (reference sequence). CDR3 DNA sequence: TGTGCCAGCTCCCGAGGGGTTTGGTACGAGCAGTACTTC. It yields the protein CASSRGVWYEQYF.

The sample holds a few counts of this clonotype. The genes are TRBV4-1 and TRBJ2-7, with TRBD2 matching 10 bases. The V segment lost 3 bases and the J segment 6 bases; nucleotides outside the gene matches: 11. The CDR3 has 16 residues. CDR1 MGHRA and CDR2 YSYEKL come from the germline V gene. The CDR3 is CASSQASLAGESEQYF. As DNA, the CDR3 is TGCGCCAGCAGCCAGGCCTCCCTAGCGGGAGAGAGCGAGCAGTACTTC.

This clonotype was seen a few times. This chain joins TRBV18 and TRBJ2-7; TRBD1 matches at 8 bases. Germline V gene sequence: CDR1 KGHSH, CDR2 LQKENI. The CDR3 has 16 residues. V lost 0 bases and J lost 3; bases outside the gene matches: 7. CDR3 protein: CASSPPSPGTGYEQYF. The CDR3 coding sequence is TGTGCCAGCTCACCACCTAGTCCCGGGACAGGCTACGAGCAGTACTTC.

The CDR3: CASSPRSLQETQYF. As DNA, the CDR3 is TGCGCCAGCAGTCCCAGAAGCTTACAAGAGACCCAGTACTTC. The chain recombines TRBV4-1 with TRBJ2-5; D call uncertain. Germline-derived CDR1 and CDR2 are MGHRA and YSYEKL. The CDR3 has 14 residues. V lost 6 bases and J 2 bases, leaving 13 bases between the germline ends.

J is TRBJ1-3 and V is TRBV6-1; 9 nucleotides agree with TRBD1. Trimming cost V 6 bases and J 0 bases; bases outside gene matches: 18. The V gene's germline CDR1 is MNHNS and CDR2 SASEGT. This CDR3 has 20 amino acids. The CDR3 reads CASRQTGQGGFFPSGNTIYF. The CDR3 nucleotides read TGTGCCAGCAGGCAAACGGGACAGGGAGGTTTTTTCCCCTCTGGAAACACCATATATTTT.

The rearrangement links TRBV5-4 to TRBJ1-1; TRBD1 matches 7 bases. Looked up from germline, CDR1 is SGHNT and CDR2 is YYREEE (reference sequence). This CDR3 has 13 residues. Germline trimming cut 0 bases from V and 6 bases from J; bases unmatched to any gene: 2. The CDR3 loop reads CASSLAGGAEAFF. The CDR3 bases are TGTGCCAGCAGCTTGGCAGGGGGGGCTGAAGCTTTCTTT.

This clonotype was observed many times. This sequence joins TRBV30 and TRBJ1-1; no clear D. This CDR3 comprises 15 residues. The germline gives CDR1 GTSNPN, CDR2 SVGIG (reference sequence). V lost 0 bases to trimming and J lost 1 base, with 12 bases between them. Written as DNA, the CDR3 is TGTGCCTGGAGTGTACGTTGGGCGAGGAACACTGAAGCTTTCTTT. This gives the protein CAWSVRWARNTEAFF.

This clonotype was seen a handful of times. V usage is TRBV4-1 and J usage is TRBJ1-5, with a possible D match to TRBD1 (6 bases). CDR1 is MGHRA, CDR2 YSYEKL, per germline. V lost 0 bases and J 6 bases, leaving 15 bases between the germline ends. The CDR3 runs to 16 residues. Here the CDR3 DNA reads TGCGCCAGCAGCCAAGATTTGGGGGGCCGAGGTCAGCCCCAGCATTTT. Its protein product is CASSQDLGGRGQPQHF.

This clonotype was found many times. The genes are TRBV6-2 or TRBV6-3 and TRBJ2-1, with 7 bases identical to TRBD2. The CDR3 has 16 residues. The germline V gene encodes CDR1 MNHEY and CDR2 SVGEGT. With 7 bases clipped from V and 5 bases from J, the junction kept 14 bases outside the gene matches. CDR3 DNA sequence: TGTGCCAGCACGTACCCGGGGGGTCCTCTAGACAATGAGCAGTTCTTC. Translated, it gives CASTYPGGPLDNEQFF.

This clonotype was detected ten times or more. The chain has TRBV7-2 and TRBJ1-4, with D maybe TRBD1 (5 bases). V lost 5 bases, J lost 8 bases, and 18 bases lay in between. Germline assignment: CDR1 SGHTA and CDR2 FQGNSA. This CDR3 has 15 residues. The chain's CDR3 is CASSPSSRVGEKLFF. The CDR3 nucleotides are TGTGCCAGCAGCCCATCCAGCAGGGTGGGCGAAAAACTGTTTTTT. Full variable domain (rest looked up from reference TRBV7-2 and TRBJ1-4): GAGVSQSPSNKVTEKGKDVELRCDPISGHTALYWYRQSLGQGLEFLIYFQGNSAPDKSGLPSDRFSAERTGGSVSTLTIQRTQQEDSAVYLCASSPSSRVGEKLFFGSGTQLSVL.

This clonotype showed up many times. The chain uses TRBV6-1 and TRBJ1-1, with D uncertain. Germline V gives CDR1 MNHNS, CDR2 SASEGT. The CDR3 is 11 amino acids. V was shortened by 6 bases and J by 10 bases, with 12 bases between the two germline ends. Here the CDR3 DNA reads TGTGCCAGCAGATTAGACGCCGTAGCTTTCTTT. Translated, it gives CASRLDAVAFF.

This chain uses TRBV24-1 with TRBJ2-6; D is possibly TRBD1 or TRBD2 (5 bases each). Per germline, CDR1 KGHDR and CDR2 SFDVKD. The length of the CDR3 is 18 residues. Trimming cost V 2 bases and J 0 bases, with 13 bases left between them. This chain's CDR3 is CATSDSPGRRSGANVLTF. In DNA, the CDR3 is TGTGCCACCAGTGATTCTCCGGGGCGACGCTCTGGGGCCAACGTCCTGACTTTC.

The chain links TRBV6-1 to TRBJ2-7; 9 bases align to TRBD1. The CDR3 contains 15 residues. J was trimmed by 3 bases and V by 3 bases; bases with no gene match: 6. The V gene's germline CDR1 is MNHNS and CDR2 SASEGT. This chain's CDR3 is CASSEPGQGLYEQYF. The CDR3 nucleotides are TGTGCCAGCAGTGAGCCGGGACAGGGTCTCTACGAGCAGTACTTC.

The genes are TRBV4-2 and TRBJ2-7; D remains ambiguous. V was shortened by 1 base and J by 1 base, with 11 bases between the two germline ends. CDR3 length equals 15 residues. From germline, CDR1 is LGHNA and CDR2 YNFKEQ. In nucleotides, the CDR3 is TGTGCCAGCAGCCAAGGGGGTGATGGGTCCTACGAGCAGTACTTC. This gives the protein CASSQGGDGSYEQYF.

This sequence joins TRBV12-3 or TRBV12-4 and TRBJ2-3; D remains unclear. Between the trimmed V and J ends, which lost 6 bases and 7 bases, there was a span of 11 bases. The CDR3 runs to 12 residues. Written as DNA, the CDR3 is TGTGCCAGCAGCCCCAACCCCAATACGCAGTATTTT. This translates into CASSPNPNTQYF.

The CDR3 sequence is CASTNLLGSSYNEQFF. CDR3 nucleotides: TGTGCCAGCACCAACCTACTAGGGAGCTCCTACAATGAGCAGTTCTTC. This rearrangement joins TRBV5-8 to TRBJ2-1, with a possible D match to TRBD2 (5 bases). CDR3 size: 16 residues. Per the germline V gene, CDR1 is SGHTS and CDR2 is YDEGEE. Trimming left V 6 bases short and J 0 bases short, with 16 bases between.

This clonotype appeared many times. The rearrangement links TRBV27 to TRBJ2-7; 11 nucleotides agree with TRBD2. CDR1 and CDR2 (germline): MNHEY, SMNVEV (reference sequence). J was trimmed by 3 bases and V by 3 bases; bases with no gene match: 4. CDR3 length: 15 amino acids. In DNA form, the CDR3 reads TGTGCCAGCAGTTTGAGACTAGCGGGATTCTACGAGCAGTACTTC. As protein: CASSLRLAGFYEQYF.

Many counts were recorded for this clonotype. The chain uses TRBV4-1 and TRBJ2-5; D not resolved. Trimming removed 1 base from V and 5 bases from J, with 8 bases in between. Germline CDR1 is MGHRA and CDR2 is YSYEKL. The CDR3 sequence is 13 residues long. CDR3 in amino acids: CASSQAVVETQYF. In DNA, the CDR3 is TGCGCCAGCAGCCAAGCAGTGGTGGAGACCCAGTACTTC.

This clonotype has more than one count but fewer than ten. This chain connects TRBV5-8 to TRBJ2-3, with a tentative D call TRBD2 (5 bases). The V end lost 4 bases, the J end lost 4 bases, and 16 bases lay between the germline ends. The CDR3 runs 15 residues. Per germline, CDR1 SGHTS and CDR2 YDEGEE. CDR3 amino acids: CASSKFRSSADTQYF. Written as DNA, the CDR3 is TGTGCCAGCAGCAAGTTCAGGAGTAGCGCAGATACGCAGTATTTT.

In its sample, this clonotype was seen a few times. The V gene is TRBV9, the J gene TRBJ2-2; D gene ambiguous. The CDR3 has 13 amino acids. The V and J ends lost 3 bases and 5 bases respectively, with 8 bases between them. CDR1 is SGDLS, CDR2 YYNGEE, per germline. The CDR3 region is CASSDTRTGELFF. The CDR3 DNA reads as TGTGCCAGCAGCGATACCAGAACCGGGGAGCTGTTTTTT.

This clonotype was picked up many times. The chain uses TRBV27 and TRBJ1-1, with no clear D. Germline values: CDR1 MNHEY, CDR2 SMNVEV (reference sequence). CDR3 length: 14 amino acids. Trimming shortened V by 6 bases and J by 4 bases, and 15 bases separated the two germline ends. The CDR3 nucleotides read TGTGCCAGCAGCCTAGGGAGTTGGAGCACTGAAGCTTTCTTT. Translated, it gives CASSLGSWSTEAFF.

Many counts were recorded for this clonotype. The gene calls are TRBV27 and TRBJ2-3, with a possible D match to TRBD1 (5 bases). Germline V lookup: CDR1 MNHEY, CDR2 SMNVEV (reference sequence). The CDR3 spans 13 residues. The germline V and J ends were trimmed by 6 bases and 0 bases, with 7 bases remaining between them. CDR3 nucleotides: TGTGCCAGCAGACAGGCGAGCACAGATACGCAGTATTTT. Its protein product is CASRQASTDTQYF.

This clonotype was seen ten or more times. CDR3 coding DNA: TGTGCCATCAAACCCACGCCAGATACGCAGTATTTT. This gives the protein CAIKPTPDTQYF. The chain has TRBV2 and TRBJ2-3; D uncertain. The CDR3 covers 12 residues. Germline CDR1 reads SNHLY; CDR2 reads FYNNEI. Trimming took off 10 bases at V and 4 bases at J, with 12 bases between the two ends.

To note about this clonotype: Germline is not matched at one junction end, which may reflect a read error. The V call is TRBV5-5, the J call TRBJ1-1; 8 bases match TRBD1. The CDR3 has 14 residues. Germline loops: CDR1 SGHKS, CDR2 YYEKEE (reference sequence). Here the CDR3 reads CASSWGQANTEASF. CDR3 bases: TGTGCCAGCAGCTGGGGACAGGCGAACACTGAAGCTTCCTTT.

The table lists this clonotype with many counts. The gene calls are TRBV6-1 and TRBJ2-7, with 7 bases identical to TRBD2. Germline V gives CDR1 MNHNS, CDR2 SASEGT. Trimming at V came to 2 bases and at J to 4 bases, leaving 5 bases not matched to a gene. The CDR3 spans 14 residues. The CDR3 DNA follows: TGTGCCAGCAGTGAATATGCGGGAGCGTACGAGCAGTACTTC. This translates into CASSEYAGAYEQYF.

This clonotype was recorded at least ten times. The rearrangement links TRBV5-1 to TRBJ1-1, with D perhaps TRBD1 (5 bases). The CDR3 is 16 amino acids. Looked up from germline, CDR1 is SGHRS and CDR2 is YFSETQ. V dropped 1 base and J dropped 1 base, with 14 bases sitting between them. The CDR3 DNA reads TGCGCCAGCAGCTTGCGGCAGGGAGGGACGAACACTGAAGCTTTCTTT. Encoded protein: CASSLRQGGTNTEAFF.

This clonotype occurred a few times. This chain uses TRBV27 with TRBJ2-6, with D hard to call. Looked up from germline, CDR1 is MNHEY and CDR2 is SMNVEV (reference sequence). The V end lost 5 bases, the J end lost 1 base, and 9 bases lay between the germline ends. This CDR3 region has 15 residues. The CDR3 protein is CASSRASSGANVLTF. The CDR3 bases are TGTGCCAGCAGTAGAGCTTCTTCTGGGGCCAACGTCCTGACTTTC.

This clonotype was recorded at least ten times. The V call is TRBV2, the J call TRBJ1-5, with D perhaps matching TRBD1 (5 bases). The CDR3 runs 13 residues. Germline CDR1 and CDR2: SNHLY and FYNNEI. The ends were cut back, 7 bases at V and 5 bases at J, with 12 bases in the middle. CDR3 nucleotides: TGTGCCAGCAAGGGGCAGGGATATCAGCCCCAGCATTTT. Translation gives CASKGQGYQPQHF.

As regards this clonotype: One base away lies a much larger clone, so this may be a sequencing read error. The chain links TRBV7-2 to TRBJ2-2, with TRBD1 matching over 7 bases. This CDR3 has 16 residues. The germline V gene has CDR1 SGHTA and CDR2 FQGNSA. CDR3 protein: CASRNQGQANTGEPFF. The CDR3 DNA follows: TGTGCCAGCAGGAATCAAGGACAGGCGAACACCGGGGAGCCGTTTTTT.

This clonotype was seen more than once but under ten times. The rearrangement uses TRBV19 and TRBJ2-3; 11 nucleotides align to TRBD2. The V and J ends lost 3 bases and 4 bases, in that order; junction bases with no gene match: 9. Germline values: CDR1 LNHDA, CDR2 SQIVND (reference sequence). The length of the CDR3 is 17 residues. As DNA, the CDR3 is TGTGCCAGTAGTATTGGTAGCGGGGGGGCCTTACCAGATACGCAGTATTTT. This translates into CASSIGSGGALPDTQYF.